Listed below are T cell receptor beta chains from one sample, sequenced in a study of radiation and T cells in renal cell carcinoma. Sequenced by immunoSEQ multiplex PCR; TCRdb stores in-frame clones only, minus some. The sample records 24,000 or so clones, roughly 50% being singletons. The material was tumor tissue, obtained from a patient whose treatment was nephrectomy without radiotherapy. Source of these receptors: a man between 40 and 49 years old with renal cell carcinoma. The CDR3 runs from the conserved cysteine through the conserved F or W. The order of the fields is clone size, D gene, J gene, V gene, CDR3 DNA, CDR3 protein. D genes are given only for firm matches. Clone size is not always given. Where it is, it says once, few, many or a class for expanded clones.

clone size: few
D gene: -
J gene: TRBJ1-3
V gene: TRBV28
CDR3 DNA: TGTGCCAGCAGTTTAAACTTCGGTGGAAACACCATATATTTT
CDR3 protein: CASSLNFGGNTIYF

clone size: -
D gene: -
J gene: TRBJ1-3
V gene: TRBV7-3
CDR3 DNA: TGTGCCAGCAGCTTAAATGGAAACACCATATATTTT
CDR3 protein: CASSLNGNTIYF

clone size: -
D gene: -
J gene: TRBJ2-7
V gene: TRBV6-1
CDR3 DNA: TGTGCCAGCAGGGTACAGCTAAGCTCCTACGAGCAGTACTTC
CDR3 protein: CASRVQLSSYEQYF

clone size: -
D gene: -
J gene: TRBJ2-3
V gene: TRBV6-1
CDR3 DNA: TGTGCCAGCAGTTTAACTTACACAGATACGCAGTATTTT
CDR3 protein: CASSLTYTDTQYF

clone size: few
D gene: -
J gene: TRBJ1-1
V gene: TRBV10-3
CDR3 DNA: TGTGCCACCACCAGCCCGGACACTGAAGCTTTCTTT
CDR3 protein: CATTSPDTEAFF

clone size: -
D gene: TRBD1
J gene: TRBJ1-6
V gene: TRBV5-1
CDR3 DNA: TGCGCCAGCAGCTTGGGGGACAGGGGTTCCTATAATTCACCCCTCCACTTT
CDR3 protein: CASSLGDRGSYNSPLHF

clone size: -
D gene: TRBD2
J gene: TRBJ2-1
V gene: TRBV29-1
CDR3 DNA: TGCAGCGTTGAAGGGAAAGCGGGGGGCCGGCGCAATGAGCAGTTCTTC
CDR3 protein: CSVEGKAGGRRNEQFF

clone size: -
D gene: TRBD1
J gene: TRBJ1-2
V gene: TRBV14
CDR3 DNA: TGTGCCAGCAGCCACTGGGACAGCCCATATGGCTACACCTTC
CDR3 protein: CASSHWDSPYGYTF

clone size: once
D gene: -
J gene: TRBJ1-3
V gene: TRBV9
CDR3 DNA: TGTGCCAGCAGCTCCGGGCGGGGCTCTGGAAACACCATATATTTT
CDR3 protein: CASSSGRGSGNTIYF

clone size: -
D gene: TRBD1
J gene: TRBJ2-7
V gene: TRBV6-5
CDR3 DNA: TGTGCCAGCAGTCCCAACAGGGGGCACGAGCAGTACTTC
CDR3 protein: CASSPNRGHEQYF

clone size: few
D gene: TRBD1
J gene: TRBJ1-2
V gene: TRBV7-9
CDR3 DNA: TGTGCCAGCAGCTTACAGGGGGGGCCCTATGGCTACACCTTC
CDR3 protein: CASSLQGGPYGYTF

clone size: -
D gene: TRBD1
J gene: TRBJ1-2
V gene: TRBV27
CDR3 DNA: TGTGCCAGCAGTTTCCCGACAGGGTACCATGGCTACACCTTC
CDR3 protein: CASSFPTGYHGYTF

clone size: few
D gene: -
J gene: TRBJ1-2
V gene: TRBV4-3
CDR3 DNA: TGCGCCAGCAGCCAAGGAGGGGGAATCGATGGCTACACCTTC
CDR3 protein: CASSQGGGIDGYTF

clone size: few
D gene: -
J gene: TRBJ2-3
V gene: TRBV19
CDR3 DNA: TGTGCCAGTAGTACCACATTTCCAGATACGCAGTATTTT
CDR3 protein: CASSTTFPDTQYF

clone size: -
D gene: TRBD1
J gene: TRBJ1-2
V gene: TRBV5-1
CDR3 DNA: TGCGCCAGCAGCTTGCAGGGGGCAAGTGGCTACACCTTC
CDR3 protein: CASSLQGASGYTF

clone size: -
D gene: -
J gene: TRBJ2-5
V gene: TRBV6-6
CDR3 DNA: TGTGCCAGCAGTTACTCGAGGGGGGAGACCCAGTACTTC
CDR3 protein: CASSYSRGETQYF

clone size: few
D gene: -
J gene: TRBJ1-2
V gene: TRBV20-1
CDR3 DNA: TGCAGTGGTGGAGGGAACTATGGCTACACCTTC
CDR3 protein: CSGGGNYGYTF

clone size: -
D gene: -
J gene: TRBJ2-7
V gene: TRBV7-3
CDR3 DNA: TGTGCCAGCAGCATCTACCGGGACTACGAGCAGTACTTC
CDR3 protein: CASSIYRDYEQYF

clone size: -
D gene: -
J gene: TRBJ1-5
V gene: TRBV30
CDR3 DNA: TGTGCCTGGGGACAGTATAGCAATCAGCCCCAGCATTTT
CDR3 protein: CAWGQYSNQPQHF

clone size: -
D gene: -
J gene: TRBJ1-5
V gene: TRBV6-1
CDR3 DNA: TGTGCCAGCAAAACCGGGACACAGAGCAATCAGCCCCAGCATTTT
CDR3 protein: CASKTGTQSNQPQHF

clone size: few
D gene: -
J gene: TRBJ1-3
V gene: TRBV4-3
CDR3 DNA: TGCGCCAGCAGCCAAGTATCCCACTCTGGAAACACCATATATTTT
CDR3 protein: CASSQVSHSGNTIYF

clone size: -
D gene: TRBD1
J gene: TRBJ1-2
V gene: TRBV15
CDR3 DNA: TGTGCCACCAGCAGCGACAGGGGGGTCTATCTCGGCTACACCTTC
CDR3 protein: CATSSDRGVYLGYTF

clone size: few
D gene: TRBD1
J gene: TRBJ1-4
V gene: TRBV15
CDR3 DNA: TGTGCCACCAGCAGAGATCGCGGGACAGGGTATGAAAAACTGTTTTTT
CDR3 protein: CATSRDRGTGYEKLFF